The present T cell receptor beta chain was sequenced within a study of control samples from healthy donors and cancer patients. The CDR3 is made up of 16 amino acids. V was pared by 1 base and J by 4 bases, with 3 bases of the junction left unmatched. Per germline, CDR1 SGHTA and CDR2 FQGNSA. The assay was immunoSEQ multiplex PCR, and TCRdb's table has in-frame clones only and misses some. The repertoire includes about 55,000 clones, 90% to 96% of them detected once, and roughly 1.1% sits in the top ten. Sequenced material: blood. This clonotype was obtained from a woman under 30 in good health. This rearrangement joins TRBV7-2 to TRBJ2-3, with 12 nucleotides matching TRBD2. Written as DNA, the CDR3 is TGTGCCAGCAGCTTAGTACTAGCGGGGGGAGCAGATACGCAGTATTTT. Translated: CASSLVLAGGADTQYF.